This is a list of T cell receptor beta chains from one sample in a study of T-cell memory formation after mild COVID-19. TCRdb ran MiXCR on the 5' RACE reads and lists one entry per CDR3 protein. The repertoire holds 250,000 to 350,000 distinct CDR3 sequences, over 11% seen once, with around 23% in the top ten. Sequencing was done on a sample of PBMCs or a T cell subset sorted from them (not recorded which). The receptors were gathered from a man aged 18 to 30 who had mild COVID-19 (a few samples of this study predate the infection). Cell type and time point are not known. Both conserved end residues are part of each CDR3.

v_call cdr3_aa
TRBV7-6 CASSSVPGSTDTQYF
TRBV11-2 CASSPGHQETQYF
TRBV7-2 CASSLVPFNPFF
TRBV4-3 CASSQAVGEGHEQYF
TRBV18 CASSPVGYSGANVLTF
TRBV6-2/TRBV6-3 CASSYSWGQGAYEQFF
TRBV12-3/TRBV12-4 CASSLAGGGSYNEQFF
TRBV12-5 CASGPDRALYF
TRBV30 CAWNSGHLTEAFF
TRBV12-3/TRBV12-4 CASSPPGYTEAFF
TRBV12-3/TRBV12-4 CASSPRTSGGEQFF
TRBV7-6 CASTPGTPEQFF
TRBV7-2 CASNLLAGVADTQYF
TRBV5-1 CASRRALTGDEQFF
TRBV5-1 CASSWRSDRLFF
TRBV6-5 CASSYGLAGMALNTGEMFF
TRBV5-1 CASSWGQIAYEQYF
TRBV28 CASSFRVHTGELFF
TRBV7-9 CASSLPLGETKYF
TRBV5-1 CASSYYGDYGYTF
TRBV5-1 CASSLGASGGYEQFF
TRBV5-1 CASSLGQLAKNIQYF
TRBV7-9 CASSRQGETQYF
TRBV7-3 CASSLTPILAGDDNEQFF
TRBV20-1 CSARSQLNRDTAFF
TRBV29-1 CSVADRGRDQPQHF
TRBV4-2 CASSQTTGSSTDTQYF
TRBV7-2 CASSFGQGSGANVLTF
TRBV4-1 CASSQVDRDNEKLFF
TRBV4-3 CASSQGGTSRGELFF
TRBV5-1 CASSLQDRETQYF
TRBV7-9 CASSTAGGSTDTQYF
TRBV9 CASSVATAASGGTEAFF